This TCR beta chain is from a study of blood T cell repertoires in COVID-19. About the research overall: The United States, Italy and Spain provided the acute and convalescent COVID-19 samples. The analysed material was cDNA or gDNA that came from T cells, B-cell-depleted T cells, or PBMCs.

Germline-derived CDR1 and CDR2 are LGHNA and YNFKEQ. V shed 3 bases and J shed 1 base, with 12 bases lying between them. This CDR3 region has 15 residues. In the original processing: Reference gene primers were amplified, and this amplification served to estimate nucleated cell counts. Clones were sequenced by immunoSEQ multiplex PCR, and TCRdb holds only the in-frame ones, with some missing. V, J and clone size are taken as reported in that table, and D and trimming were inferred from the DNA itself. Of around 250,000 clones in the sample, more than 75% are singletons; the top ten hold less than 8.5%.

The material sequenced was peripheral blood. The source is a woman in her 70s with active or convalescent COVID-19. The rearrangement uses TRBV4-2 and TRBJ1-1; the D gene is possibly TRBD1 (5 bases). CDR3 amino acids: CASSHRGVGNTEAFF. The CDR3 coding sequence is TGTGCCAGCAGCCATCGGGGGGTGGGGAACACTGAAGCTTTCTTT.